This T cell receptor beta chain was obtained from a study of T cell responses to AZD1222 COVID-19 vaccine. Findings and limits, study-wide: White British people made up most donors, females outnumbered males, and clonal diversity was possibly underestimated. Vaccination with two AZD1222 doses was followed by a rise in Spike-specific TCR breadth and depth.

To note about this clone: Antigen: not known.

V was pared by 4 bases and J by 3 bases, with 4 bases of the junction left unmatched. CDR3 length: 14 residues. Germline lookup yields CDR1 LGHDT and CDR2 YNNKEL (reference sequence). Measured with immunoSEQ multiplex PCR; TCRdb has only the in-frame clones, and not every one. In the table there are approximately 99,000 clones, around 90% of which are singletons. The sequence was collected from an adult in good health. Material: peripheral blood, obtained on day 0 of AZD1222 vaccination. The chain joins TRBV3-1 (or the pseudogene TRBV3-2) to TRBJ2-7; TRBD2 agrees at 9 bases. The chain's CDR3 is CASSPSGVHYEQYF. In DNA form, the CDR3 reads TGTGCCAGCAGCCCTAGCGGGGTACACTACGAGCAGTACTTC.